This TCR beta chain came from a study of early T cells in non-severe SARS-CoV-2 infection. Whole-study context: Sequencing targeted bulk RNA from unsorted whole blood, leaving chains unpaired. Notes on the study in general: Private and CD4 specificities were missed by VDJdb matching, skewed to anti-spike CD8.

Losses at the gene ends were 5 bases for V and 6 bases for J; bases not matched to a gene: 6. This CDR3 comprises 16 residues. CDR1 and CDR2 (germline): SGHKS, YYEKEE (reference sequence). This clonotype has a handful of counts. Antigen specificity is unknown. As part of library construction, unique molecular identifiers were attached to individual cDNA molecules. Each CDR3 protein is one row after TCRdb ran MiXCR on the 5' RACE reads. The sample holds 90,000 to 120,000 distinct CDR3 sequences, about 12% seen once. Sequencing used whole blood. The clonotype originates from an adult who was a healthcare worker with PCR-confirmed SARS-CoV-2 infection or an uninfected control (not recorded which). The chain carries TRBV5-5 and TRBJ2-3, with 16 nucleotides matching TRBD2. In DNA form, the CDR3 reads TGTGCCAGCAGGGGACTAGCGGGGGGGCCGAGGGATACGCAGTATTTT. It translates to CASRGLAGGPRDTQYF.